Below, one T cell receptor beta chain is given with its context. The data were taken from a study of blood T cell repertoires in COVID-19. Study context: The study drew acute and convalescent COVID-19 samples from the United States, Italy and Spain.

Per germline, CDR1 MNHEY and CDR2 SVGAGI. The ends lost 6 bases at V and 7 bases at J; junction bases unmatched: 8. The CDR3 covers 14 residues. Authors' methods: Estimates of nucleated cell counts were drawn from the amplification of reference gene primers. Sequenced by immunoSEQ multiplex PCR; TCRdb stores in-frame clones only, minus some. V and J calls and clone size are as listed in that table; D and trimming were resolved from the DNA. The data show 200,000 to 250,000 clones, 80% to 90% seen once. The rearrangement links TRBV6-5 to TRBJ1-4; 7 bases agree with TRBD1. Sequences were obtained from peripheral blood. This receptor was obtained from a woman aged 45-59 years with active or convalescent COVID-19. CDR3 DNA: TGTGCCAGCAGGTACAGGGGAGGGGGTGAAAAACTGTTTTTT. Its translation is CASRYRGGGEKLFF.